This record looks at one T cell receptor beta chain sequence and its context. Its antigen is undetermined. Trimming at V came to 5 bases and at J to 6 bases, leaving 7 bases not matched to a gene. Germline V gene data show CDR1 as MDHEN and CDR2 as SYDVKM. The CDR3 is 15 amino acids. The data stem from a study of T-cell memory formation after mild COVID-19. Whole-study findings and limits: The study found balanced CD4/CD8 in clones contracting day 15 to 85 and a CD4+ lean in later expanders.

One entry per CDR3 protein, called by TCRdb with MiXCR from the 5' RACE reads. The sample includes around 250,000 distinct CDR3 sequences, approximately 15% seen only once; the top ten take 20% to 25%. Sequencing was done on a sample of PBMCs or a T cell subset sorted from them (not recorded which). The chain carries TRBV28 and TRBJ2-2, with 9 bases fitting TRBD1. This TCR derives from a man between 18 and 35 years old who had mild COVID-19 (a few samples of this study predate the infection). Cell type and time point are not known. Here the CDR3 DNA reads TGTGCCAGCAGTCTCTTGACAGGGGGGTCCGGGGAGCTGTTTTTT. Amino acid sequence: CASSLLTGGSGELFF.